This is a list of T cell receptor beta chains from one sample in a study of blood T cells in healthy people across ages. TCRdb processed the 5' RACE reads anew with MiXCR; each CDR3 protein has one entry. The repertoire has about 970,000 distinct CDR3 sequences, roughly 51% of them found once; the top ten carry over 20%. What was sequenced was blood. The receptors derive from a woman aged 60-75 years in good health. CDR3s include the opening cysteine and the closing phenylalanine or tryptophan. Each record gives: V gene, D gene, clone size, J gene, CDR3 DNA, CDR3 protein. The D gene is left open where the match is weak. The size entry is marked missing in some rows and otherwise reads once, few, many or a size class.

>TRBV27|-|few|TRBJ1-1
TGTGCCAGCAGTTGGTCAGGGTGGGGGAACACTGAAGCTTTCTTT
CASSWSGWGNTEAFF
>TRBV6-6|-|-|TRBJ2-4
TGTGCCAGCAGTTACAGAGGGGATCCAGGGACATCCAAAAACATCCAGTACTTC
CASSYRGDPGTSKNIQYF
>TRBV7-2|TRBD2|few|TRBJ2-1
TGTGCCAGCAGCGTATATTTTCCGGGACTAGCCAACTACAATGAGCAGTTCTTC
CASSVYFPGLANYNEQFF
>TRBV20-1|TRBD2|few|TRBJ2-7
TGCAGTGCGGGGGCTAGCGGGAGTAGTAACTACGAGCAGTACTTC
CSAGASGSSNYEQYF
>TRBV5-1|TRBD1|-|TRBJ2-1
TGCGCCAGCAGCCACGGACAGGGGGAATACAATGAGCAGTTCTTC
CASSHGQGEYNEQFF
>TRBV9|-|-|TRBJ2-1
TGTGCCAGCAGCGTTAGGGGAGTTGATGAGCAGTTCTTC
CASSVRGVDEQFF
>TRBV6-1|-|few|TRBJ1-2
TGTGCCAGCAGAGGACATGGGACATATGGCTACACCTTC
CASRGHGTYGYTF
>TRBV3-1|-|-|TRBJ2-2
TGTGCCAGCAGCCAAGAAAATGGTCCCGGGGAGCTGTTTTTT
CASSQENGPGELFF
>TRBV29-1|TRBD1|-|TRBJ1-4
TGCAGCGTGAAGACAGGGGCGGATGAAAAACTGTTTTTT
CSVKTGADEKLFF
>TRBV4-2|-|-|TRBJ1-1
TGTGCCAGCAGCCAAGATATCGGGTCGAGTAGCACTGAAGCTTTCTTT
CASSQDIGSSSTEAFF
>TRBV15|-|-|TRBJ2-5
TGTGCCACCGGCGACAGACAAGAGACCCAGTACTTC
CATGDRQETQYF
>TRBV6-2/TRBV6-3|TRBD1|-|TRBJ2-7
TGTGCCAGCAGAATAGGGACAGGAGCCTACGAGCAGTACTTC
CASRIGTGAYEQYF
>TRBV27|TRBD1|-|TRBJ1-4
TGTGCCAGCAGTTCCAAATCGACAGGGGCCTGGGGAAAACTGTTTTTT
CASSSKSTGAWGKLFF
>TRBV21-1|-|-|TRBJ2-5
TGTGCCAGCAGCAGACTAGCGGATAATATCAATGAGCAGTACTTC
CASSRLADNINEQYF
>TRBV7-7|TRBD2|-|TRBJ2-5
TGTGCCAGCAGCTTAGGGGCTAGCGGCTTCCGAGAGACCCAGTACTTC
CASSLGASGFRETQYF
>TRBV20-1|TRBD2|-|TRBJ2-3
TGCAGTGCCCACCCTAGCGGGCCCGTCACAGATACGCAGTATTTT
CSAHPSGPVTDTQYF
>TRBV5-1|TRBD2|-|TRBJ2-7
TGCGCCAGCAGCATCGGGACTAGCGGGAGGCCTTCCAGCCACGAGCAGTACTTC
CASSIGTSGRPSSHEQYF
>TRBV18|-|once|TRBJ2-2
TGTGCCAGCTCACCTGGCAGGCGGAACACCGGGGAGCTGTTTTTT
CASSPGRRNTGELFF
>TRBV5-1|TRBD2|-|TRBJ2-7
TGCGCCAGCAGCCCTGGACTAGCGGGAGGTCCTACCCCCTACGAGCAGTACTTC
CASSPGLAGGPTPYEQYF
>TRBV6-2/TRBV6-3|TRBD2|-|TRBJ2-7
TGTGCCAGCAGTACTAGCGGGAGAATTGGGTACGAGCAGTACTTC
CASSTSGRIGYEQYF
>TRBV2|-|-|TRBJ2-7
TGTGCCAGCAGAGAGATTCCCTACGAGCAGTACTTC
CASREIPYEQYF
>TRBV20-1|TRBD2|once|TRBJ2-1
TGCAGTGCTGCGGGAGGGATCTACAATGAGCAGTTCTTC
CSAAGGIYNEQFF
>TRBV7-2|-|few|TRBJ2-7
TGTGCCAGCAGCTTAGGGACGTGGGACGAGCAGTACTTC
CASSLGTWDEQYF
>TRBV7-2|-|-|TRBJ2-7
TGTGCCAGCTCGATCGGCGGGAAATACGAGCAGTACTTC
CASSIGGKYEQYF
>TRBV2|TRBD2|-|TRBJ2-3
TGTGCCAGCAAATCGGCGACTAGCGGGAGGTATACGCAGTATTTT
CASKSATSGRYTQYF
>TRBV4-1|-|few|TRBJ2-5
TGCGCCAGCAGCCAAGGTCGCCAGTACCAAGAGACCCAGTACTTC
CASSQGRQYQETQYF
>TRBV7-8|-|once|TRBJ2-5
TGTGCCAGCAGCTCAGCAGGGGGGCGGGAGACCCAGTACTTT
CASSSAGGRETQYF
>TRBV6-2/TRBV6-3|-|-|TRBJ2-5
TGTGCCAGCAGTTACTATCAACAGTACCAAGAGACCCAGTACTTC
CASSYYQQYQETQYF
>TRBV10-3|-|-|TRBJ1-3
TGTGCCATCAGTGAAGGTCCTCGGGACTCTGGAAACACCATATATTTT
CAISEGPRDSGNTIYF
>TRBV12-3/TRBV12-4|-|-|TRBJ2-7
TGTGCCAGCAGTCCCCTAATTGGTTGGCAGTACTTC
CASSPLIGWQYF
>TRBV7-2|TRBD2|few|TRBJ2-3
TGTGCCAGCAGCGCCCGAGCTAGCGGGAAGGCGATAGATACGCAGTATTTT
CASSARASGKAIDTQYF
>TRBV29-1|TRBD1|many|TRBJ2-1
TGCAGCGTTGAAGCACAGAGGGGGACAGGGGGCAATGAGCAGTTCTTC
CSVEAQRGTGGNEQFF
>TRBV6-5|-|-|TRBJ2-3
TGTGCCAGCCGGAATCGGGATTTCTCTAGCACGGATACGCAGTATTTT
CASRNRDFSSTDTQYF
>TRBV20-1|-|once|TRBJ2-7
TGCAGTGCTTCGTGGAGCGGCTACGAGCAGTACTTC
CSASWSGYEQYF
>TRBV7-2|-|few|TRBJ2-7
TGTGCCAGCAGCCCTAGACATCTGAGCTCCTACGAGCAGTACTTC
CASSPRHLSSYEQYF
>TRBV29-1|TRBD2|-|TRBJ2-1
TGCAGCGGGGGACTAGCGGGATCGCGTGAGCAGTTCTTC
CSGGLAGSREQFF
>TRBV7-2|-|few|TRBJ2-3
TGTGCCAGCAGCTTACGAAGGTCAGATACGCAGTATTTT
CASSLRRSDTQYF
>TRBV5-1|-|-|TRBJ2-5
TGCGCCAGCAGCAACGGGGACGAAGGGGGGGAGACCCAGTACTTC
CASSNGDEGGETQYF
>TRBV28|-|-|TRBJ1-5
TGTGCCAGCAGTCCGGGGGGGTGGATCAATCAGCCCCAGCATTTT
CASSPGGWINQPQHF
>TRBV3-1|-|-|TRBJ1-3
TGTGCCAGCAGCCAAGATCGGCCGTTGGGCGGCTCTGGAAACACCATATATTTT
CASSQDRPLGGSGNTIYF
>TRBV28|-|many|TRBJ2-4
TGTGCCAGCACGGTGGGAAACATTCAGTACTTC
CASTVGNIQYF
>TRBV30|-|-|TRBJ2-7
TGTGCCTGGAATCAGGGGGAGGGATACGAGCAGTACTTC
CAWNQGEGYEQYF
>TRBV10-3|-|-|TRBJ2-5
TGTGCCACCCAGGGGGAGGGAGAGACCCAGTACTTC
CATQGEGETQYF
>TRBV4-1|-|few|TRBJ2-5
TGCGCCAGCAGCCGCAAGCCCACGCTAGCGGAGGGGGGTCAAGAGACCCAGTACTTC
CASSRKPTLAEGGQETQYF
>TRBV20-1|TRBD2|few|TRBJ2-3
TGCAGTGCCCAGGACCCAGCGGGAGAGTCAGATACGCAGTATTTT
CSAQDPAGESDTQYF
>TRBV12-3/TRBV12-4|-|few|TRBJ2-7
TGTGCCAGCAGTTTACACAAAAGGGGGCGGGAGCGTCTCGAGCAGTACTTC
CASSLHKRGRERLEQYF
>TRBV12-3/TRBV12-4|-|-|TRBJ2-5
TGTGCCAGCACCAGGGACGGCGGGTTGCAGGAGACCCAGTACTTC
CASTRDGGLQETQYF
>TRBV12-3/TRBV12-4|-|-|TRBJ2-7
TGTGCCGGCAGTCCACTGACAGGTCCCTACGAGCAGTACTTC
CAGSPLTGPYEQYF
>TRBV7-8|TRBD1|-|TRBJ1-6
TGTGCCAGCAGCCCAGCCGGGACAGGGAATTCACCCCTCCACTTT
CASSPAGTGNSPLHF
>TRBV12-3/TRBV12-4|TRBD1|-|TRBJ2-5
TGTGCCAGCAGTTTCGGGACAGCCAGATCCAAAGAGACCCAGTACTTC
CASSFGTARSKETQYF
>TRBV3-1|TRBD1|-|TRBJ1-1
TGTGCCAGCAGCCACCTGACAGGGGCCACTGAAGCTTTCTTT
CASSHLTGATEAFF
>TRBV20-1|-|-|TRBJ2-5
TGCAGTGTGCCCGTAGGAGAGACCCAGTACTTC
CSVPVGETQYF
>TRBV12-3/TRBV12-4|-|few|TRBJ2-5
TGTGCCAGCAGTAAGAGGGTCACCGAGACCCAGTACTTC
CASSKRVTETQYF